The subject of this entry is one T cell receptor beta chain. Methods used by the authors: Reference gene primer amplification yielded estimated nucleated cell counts. TCRdb's copy holds only in-frame clones and misses some; the assay was immunoSEQ multiplex PCR. V and J calls and clone size follow that table, whereas D and trimming were derived from the DNA. Of about 81,000 clones listed, roughly 82% were seen once; the top ten hold over 7%. Germline lookup yields CDR1 MGHRA and CDR2 YSYEKL. Deletions cut 0 bases from V and 6 bases from J, with 8 bases between. This CDR3 spans 13 amino acids. The data are from a study of blood T cell repertoires in COVID-19. As for the study in general: The analysed material was cDNA or gDNA that came from T cells, B-cell-depleted T cells, or PBMCs.

The origin of this receptor is a human donor in a cohort sampled during active COVID-19. The rearrangement joins TRBV4-1 to TRBJ1-2; D is unclear. Sequences were obtained from peripheral blood. CDR3 DNA: TGCGCCAGCAGCCAAGATCCCTCCCATGGCTACACCTTC. Its translation is CASSQDPSHGYTF.